This T cell receptor (beta chain) was obtained from a study of T cell changes during pregnancy in multiple sclerosis. Measured with immunoSEQ multiplex PCR; TCRdb has only the in-frame clones, and not every one. Of about 69,000 clones listed, approximately 90% were seen once; the top ten hold roughly 1.3%. The CDR3 loop spans 14 amino acids. The germline V gene encodes CDR1 SNHLY and CDR2 FYNNEI. V dropped 7 bases and J dropped 5 bases, with 14 bases sitting between them. The chain links TRBV2 to TRBJ2-2, with D maybe TRBD2 (6 bases). The sequencing used peripheral blood, collected in the third trimester of pregnancy. The sequence derives from a female donor with multiple sclerosis, enrolled in a pregnancy study. The CDR3 bases are TGTGCCAGCACCCAGGGACTTTCAACCGGGGAGCTGTTTTTT. Translated, it gives CASTQGLSTGELFF. The variable domain in full, completed from reference TRBV2 and TRBJ2-2, reads EPEVTQTPSHQVTQMGQEVILRCVPISNHLYFYWYRQILGQKVEFLVSFYNNEISEKSEIFDDQFSVERPDGSNFTLKIRSTKLEDSAMYFCASTQGLSTGELFFGEGSRLTVL.